Detailed here is one TCR beta chain. The data are from a study of cytomegalovirus exposure and HLA in healthy donors. Primers included in the PCR were 60 Vbeta and 13 Jbeta primers. The assay was immunoSEQ multiplex PCR, and TCRdb's table has in-frame clones only and misses some. The sample gives some 100,000 clones, about 67% of which show up once; around 15% is in the top ten. The V and J ends lost 5 bases and 3 bases respectively, with 17 bases between them. The germline V gene encodes CDR1 MGHRA and CDR2 YSYEKL. CDR3 length equals 15 residues. The TCR was taken from a young woman in good health and CMV-seropositive. The chain uses TRBV4-1 and TRBJ2-7; D might be TRBD1 (5 bases). Sequenced material: PBMCs. The DNA of the CDR3 is TGCGCCAGCAGCGAATCAGGGCTTTCTAACTACGAGCAGTACTTC. The encoded protein is CASSESGLSNYEQYF.